A single sample gave rise to the 18 T cell receptor beta chains below, sequenced in a study of T cells after yellow fever vaccination. Using its own MiXCR run on the 5' RACE reads, TCRdb lists one record per CDR3 protein. Of 320,000 or so distinct CDR3 sequences listed, 8% to 9.5% were seen once; the top ten hold about 16%. The material sequenced was PBMCs, taken roughly 45 days after the first yellow fever vaccination. The receptors were gathered from a man in his late teens or twenties who received the YFV17D yellow fever vaccine.

The rearrangement links TRBV6-2 or TRBV6-3 to TRBJ1-2; the D is unclear. The V end lost 0 bases, the J end lost 4 bases, and 15 bases lay between the germline ends. Germline loops: CDR1 MNHEY, CDR2 SVGEGT. The CDR3 has 16 amino acids. CDR3 region: CASSYSTRGQFYGYTF. The DNA of the CDR3 is TGTGCCAGCAGTTACTCGACGCGCGGGCAGTTCTATGGCTACACCTTC.

This clonotype was detected a few times. This chain uses TRBV6-5 with TRBJ2-1, with D uncertain. The length of the CDR3 is 13 residues. Germline CDR1 is MNHEY and CDR2 is SVGAGI. Trimming took 2 bases from V and 6 from J, leaving 8 bases between them. This CDR3 is CASSYGVGNEQFF. CDR3 coding DNA: TGTGCCAGCAGTTACGGGGTAGGCAATGAGCAGTTCTTC.

This clonotype has a count of ten or more. This sequence joins TRBV11-2 and TRBJ1-1, with D unresolved. The CDR3 extends over 16 amino acids. Germline loops: CDR1 SGHAT, CDR2 FQNNGV. Trimming shortened V by 2 bases and J by 1 base, and 14 bases separated the two germline ends. The CDR3 region is CASSLTVGVGNTEAFF. The CDR3 nucleotides read TGTGCCAGCAGCTTAACAGTCGGCGTGGGGAACACTGAAGCTTTCTTT.

Only a few counts were recorded for this clonotype. The V call is TRBV21-1, the J call TRBJ2-5; whether TRBD2, the table's D call, matches the DNA was not checked. TRBV21-1 is a listed pseudogene. CDR3 size: 13 residues. CDR3 sequence (DNA): TGTGCCAGCAGTGGCAGCGGCCAAGAGACCCAGTACTTC. It is translated as CASSGSGQETQYF.

There are many counts of this clonotype. This sequence joins TRBV9 and TRBJ1-5; 10 bases are shared with TRBD1. The CDR3 is made up of 14 amino acids. Trimming cost V 4 bases and J 6 bases; bases outside gene matches: 4. Germline assignment: CDR1 SGDLS and CDR2 YYNGEE. The CDR3 bases are TGTGCCAGCAGCTTGACAGGGGGCGGTCAGCCCCAGCATTTT. This encodes CASSLTGGGQPQHF.

Only a few counts were recorded for this clonotype. V usage is TRBV20-1 and J usage is TRBJ1-1; 9 positions match TRBD1. The CDR3 covers 17 residues. V trimming: 5 bases; J trimming: 3 bases; junction bases outside the gene matches: 16. From germline, CDR1 is DFQATT and CDR2 SNEGSKA (reference sequence). The chain's CDR3 is CSAGPYPPQGADTEAFF. The CDR3 nucleotides are TGCAGTGCTGGGCCTTACCCCCCACAGGGGGCGGACACTGAAGCTTTCTTT.

The CDR3 DNA is TGCGCCAGCCAACTGGCCCCGGGACCTAATGAAAAACTGTTTTTT. Amino acid sequence: CASQLAPGPNEKLFF. V is TRBV5-1 and J is TRBJ1-4, with D perhaps matching TRBD1 (5 bases). The CDR3 sequence is 15 residues long. CDR1 is SGHRS and CDR2 is YFSETQ in the germline V gene. V lost 7 bases and J 3 bases, leaving 16 bases between the germline ends.

The chain links TRBV12-3 or TRBV12-4 to TRBJ1-3; D may be TRBD1 (6 bases). The V end lost 0 bases, the J end lost 1 base, and 16 bases lay between the germline ends. The CDR3 is 18 amino acids. The DNA for the CDR3 is TGTGCCAGCAGTTTAGCGCCTGGGGGCGCGGTTTCTGGAAACACCATATATTTT. This encodes CASSLAPGGAVSGNTIYF.

The table lists this clonotype with a few counts. A single base separates this from a much larger clone, so it may be a read error. The chain carries TRBV5-1 and TRBJ2-2; 9 nucleotides agree with TRBD2. The CDR3 contains 15 residues. Germline CDR1 and CDR2: SGHRS and YFSETQ. The J segment lost 1 base and the V segment lost 4 bases, leaving 2 bases of the junction unmatched. The CDR3 coding sequence is TGCGCCAGCAGCCCTAGCGGGGTGAACACCGGGGAGCTGTTTTTT. This encodes CASSPSGVNTGELFF. Full variable domain (rest looked up from reference TRBV5-1 and TRBJ2-2): KAGVTQTPRYLIKTRGQQVTLSCSPISGHRSVSWYQQTPGQGLQFLFEYFSETQRNKGNFPGRFSGRQFSNSRSEMNVSTLELGDSALYLCASSPSGVNTGELFFGEGSRLTVL.

This chain uses TRBV29-1 with TRBJ2-1; TRBD2 agrees at 10 bases. The CDR3 sequence is 14 residues long. Germline V lookup: CDR1 SQVTM, CDR2 ANQGSEA. V gave up 8 bases and J gave up 8 bases; unmatched junction bases: 12. The CDR3 here is CSKREGFGDDEQFF. CDR3 sequence (DNA): TGCAGCAAGCGGGAGGGGTTTGGGGACGATGAGCAGTTCTTC.

V and J are TRBV5-1 and TRBJ1-4; D is unresolved. There are 14 residues in the CDR3. Germline V CDR1 and CDR2: SGHRS, YFSETQ. V was shortened by 4 bases and J by 7 bases, with 14 bases between the two germline ends. CDR3 sequence: CASSPGATPEKLFF. In DNA, the CDR3 is TGCGCCAGCAGCCCAGGAGCCACTCCTGAAAAACTGTTTTTT.

This clonotype was detected only a few times. The chain is built from TRBV5-5 and TRBJ2-7, with TRBD2 identical over 7 bases. The CDR3 extends over 13 amino acids. Trimming took 5 bases from V and 3 from J; bases not matched to a gene: 5. CDR1 is SGHKS, CDR2 YYEKEE, per germline (reference sequence). This CDR3 is CASRPAGNYEQYF. The CDR3 region has the DNA TGTGCCAGCAGGCCAGCGGGGAACTACGAGCAGTACTTC.

The chain employs TRBV19 and TRBJ2-7; D gene uncertain. The germline gives CDR1 LNHDA, CDR2 SQIVND (reference sequence). CDR3 length: 16 amino acids. The germline V and J ends were trimmed by 5 bases and 0 bases, with 17 bases remaining between them. The CDR3 DNA reads as TGTGCCAGTAGTGTAATGTATAGCAGCTTCTCCTACGAGCAGTACTTC. Its translation is CASSVMYSSFSYEQYF.

A few counts support this clonotype. This chain connects TRBV4-3 to TRBJ2-1, with TRBD2 matching over 12 bases. The CDR3 extends over 20 amino acids. V dropped 0 bases and J dropped 0; count of bases not matched to a gene: 9. CDR1 is LGHNA, CDR2 YSLEER, per germline. The CDR3 loop is CASSQDSPSGGASSYNEQFF. The CDR3 DNA reads TGCGCCAGCAGCCAAGATAGCCCTAGCGGGGGGGCAAGCTCCTACAATGAGCAGTTCTTC.

V and J are TRBV27 and TRBJ1-2, with no clear D. The germline gives CDR1 MNHEY, CDR2 SMNVEV (reference sequence). V was trimmed by 2 bases and J by 5 bases, leaving 18 bases between them. This CDR3 is 16 amino acids long. The CDR3 sequence: CASSLTFGTLAYGYTF. The CDR3 DNA follows: TGTGCCAGCAGTTTAACCTTCGGCACACTCGCTTATGGCTACACCTTC.

The chain combines TRBV27 with TRBJ1-5; D is undetermined. The CDR3 has 16 amino acids. The ends were cut back, 5 bases at V and 0 bases at J, with 14 bases in the middle. In germline, CDR1 is MNHEY, CDR2 SMNVEV (reference sequence). The CDR3: CASSPDRGYSNQPQHF. The DNA for the CDR3 is TGTGCCAGCAGTCCCGACCGAGGATATAGCAATCAGCCCCAGCATTTT.

This chain uses TRBV28 with TRBJ2-5, with D tentatively TRBD1 (6 bases). V was trimmed by 2 bases and J by 5 bases, leaving 15 bases between them. Germline V gene sequence: CDR1 MDHEN, CDR2 SYDVKM. This CDR3 has 15 residues. This CDR3 reads CASSLPQGPWETQYF. The CDR3 region has the DNA TGTGCCAGCAGTTTACCACAGGGACCCTGGGAGACCCAGTACTTC.

This chain uses TRBV20-1 with TRBJ1-2, with D unresolved. Trimming pared 0 bases from V and 2 bases from J, leaving 1 base between. Germline CDR1 is DFQATT and CDR2 is SNEGSKA (reference sequence). The CDR3 sequence is 11 residues long. The DNA of the CDR3 is TGCAGTGCTAGAGACAACTATGGCTACACCTTC. Amino acid sequence: CSARDNYGYTF.